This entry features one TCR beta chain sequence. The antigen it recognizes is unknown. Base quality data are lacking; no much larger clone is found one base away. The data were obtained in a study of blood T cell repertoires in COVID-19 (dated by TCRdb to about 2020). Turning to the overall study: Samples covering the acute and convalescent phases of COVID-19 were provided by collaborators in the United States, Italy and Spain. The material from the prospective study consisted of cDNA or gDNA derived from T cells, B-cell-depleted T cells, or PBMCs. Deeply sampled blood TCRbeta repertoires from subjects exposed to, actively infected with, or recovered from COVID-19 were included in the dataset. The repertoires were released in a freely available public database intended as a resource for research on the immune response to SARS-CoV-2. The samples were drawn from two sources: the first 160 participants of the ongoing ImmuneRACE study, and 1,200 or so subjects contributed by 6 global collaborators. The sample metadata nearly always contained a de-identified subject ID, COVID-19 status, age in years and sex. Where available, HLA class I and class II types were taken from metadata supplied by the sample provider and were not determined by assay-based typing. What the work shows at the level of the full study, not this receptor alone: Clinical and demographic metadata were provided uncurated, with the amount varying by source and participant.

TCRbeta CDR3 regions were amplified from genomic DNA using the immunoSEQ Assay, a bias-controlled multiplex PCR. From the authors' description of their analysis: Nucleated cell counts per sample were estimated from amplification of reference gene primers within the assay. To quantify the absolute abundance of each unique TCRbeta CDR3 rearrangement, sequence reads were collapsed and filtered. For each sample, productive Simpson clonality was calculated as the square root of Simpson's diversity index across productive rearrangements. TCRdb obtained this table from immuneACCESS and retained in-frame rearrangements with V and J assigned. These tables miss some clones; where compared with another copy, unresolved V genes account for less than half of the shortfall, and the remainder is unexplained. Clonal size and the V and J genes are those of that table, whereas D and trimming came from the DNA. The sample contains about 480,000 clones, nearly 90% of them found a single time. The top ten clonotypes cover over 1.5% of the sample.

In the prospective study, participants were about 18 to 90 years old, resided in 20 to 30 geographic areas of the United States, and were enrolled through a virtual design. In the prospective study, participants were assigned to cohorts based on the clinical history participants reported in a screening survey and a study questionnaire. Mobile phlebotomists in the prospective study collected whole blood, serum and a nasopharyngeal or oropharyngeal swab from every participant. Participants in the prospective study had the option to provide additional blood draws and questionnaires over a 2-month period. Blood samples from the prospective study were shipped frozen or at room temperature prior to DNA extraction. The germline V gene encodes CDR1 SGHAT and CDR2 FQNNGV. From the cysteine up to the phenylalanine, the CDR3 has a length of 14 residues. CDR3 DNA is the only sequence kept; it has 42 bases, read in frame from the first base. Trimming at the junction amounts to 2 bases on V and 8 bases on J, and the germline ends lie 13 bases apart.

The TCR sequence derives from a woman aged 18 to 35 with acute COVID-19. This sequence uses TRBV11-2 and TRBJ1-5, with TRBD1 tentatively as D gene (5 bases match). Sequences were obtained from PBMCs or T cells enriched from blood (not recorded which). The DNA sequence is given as TGTGCCAGCAGCTTAACGCAGGGCCGGAAGCCCCAGCATTTT. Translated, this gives CASSLTQGRKPQHF.